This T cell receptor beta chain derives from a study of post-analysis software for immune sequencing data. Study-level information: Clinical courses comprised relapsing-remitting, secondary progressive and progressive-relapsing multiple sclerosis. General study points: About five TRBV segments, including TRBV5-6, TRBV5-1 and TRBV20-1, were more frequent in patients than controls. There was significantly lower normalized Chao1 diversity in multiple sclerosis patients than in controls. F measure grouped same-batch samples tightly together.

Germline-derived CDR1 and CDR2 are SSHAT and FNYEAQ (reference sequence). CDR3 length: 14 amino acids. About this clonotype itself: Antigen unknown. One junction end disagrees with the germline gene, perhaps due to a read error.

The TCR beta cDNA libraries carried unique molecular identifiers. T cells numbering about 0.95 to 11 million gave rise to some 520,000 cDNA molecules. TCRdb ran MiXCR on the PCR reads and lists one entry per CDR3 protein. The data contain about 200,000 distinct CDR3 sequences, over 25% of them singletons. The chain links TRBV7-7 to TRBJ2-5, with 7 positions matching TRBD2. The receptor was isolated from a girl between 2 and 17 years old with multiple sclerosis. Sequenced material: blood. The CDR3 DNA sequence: TGTGCTAGCAGCTCCATAGGACTAGAGGAGACCCAGTACTTC. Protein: CASSSIGLEETQYF.